What follows are 2 T cell receptor beta chains derived from one specimen sequenced in a study of radiation and T cells in renal cell carcinoma. Time point denoted: baseline pretreatment blood. Sample treatment: 15 Gy SBRT to primary tumor, nephrectomy 4 weeks later. The protocol was immunoSEQ multiplex PCR, while the TCRdb copy is restricted to in-frame clones and leaves out a portion. There are around 94,000 clones in the sample; about 86% occur only once, and 6% to 9% lies in the top ten. Sequencing was performed on blood, taken from a patient whose treatment included radiotherapy and nephrectomy. The receptor source for this set is a man aged 45-65 years with renal cell carcinoma.

The rearrangement links TRBV15 to TRBJ1-1; 7 bases are a match to TRBD1. In germline, CDR1 is LNHNV, CDR2 YYDKDF (reference sequence). After removal of 2 bases from V and 2 bases from J, the junction contained 5 bases not matched to a gene. The CDR3 spans 15 residues. The chain's CDR3 is CATSRLTGINTEAFF. Here the CDR3 DNA reads TGTGCCACCAGCAGACTGACAGGGATAAACACTGAAGCTTTCTTT.

J is TRBJ1-4 and V is TRBV11-1; 7 bases fit TRBD1. CDR3 length equals 18 residues. The V segment lost 5 bases and the J segment 0 bases; nucleotides outside the gene matches: 12. Per the germline V gene, CDR1 is SGHAT and CDR2 is FQDESV (reference sequence). CDR3 protein: CASSRRQGFPATNEKLFF. In DNA form, the CDR3 reads TGTGCCAGCAGCCGTCGACAGGGCTTTCCAGCAACTAATGAAAAACTGTTTTTT.